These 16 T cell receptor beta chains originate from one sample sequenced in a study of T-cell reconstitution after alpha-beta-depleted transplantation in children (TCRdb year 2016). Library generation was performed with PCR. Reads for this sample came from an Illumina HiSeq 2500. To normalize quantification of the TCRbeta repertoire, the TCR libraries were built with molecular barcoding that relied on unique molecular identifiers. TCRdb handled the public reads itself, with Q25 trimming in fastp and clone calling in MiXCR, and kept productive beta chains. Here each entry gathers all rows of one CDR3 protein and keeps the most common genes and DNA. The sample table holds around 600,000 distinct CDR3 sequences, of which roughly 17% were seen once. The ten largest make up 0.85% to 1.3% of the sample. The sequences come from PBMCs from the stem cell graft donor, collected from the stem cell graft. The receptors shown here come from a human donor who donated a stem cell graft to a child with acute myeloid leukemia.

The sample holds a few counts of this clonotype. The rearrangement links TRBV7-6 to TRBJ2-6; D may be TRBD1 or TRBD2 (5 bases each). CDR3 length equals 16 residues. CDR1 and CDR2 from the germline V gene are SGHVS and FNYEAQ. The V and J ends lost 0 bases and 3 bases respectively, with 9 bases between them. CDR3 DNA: TGTGCCAGCAGCTTAGCGTCGGGGCGTGGGGCCAACGTCCTGACTTTC. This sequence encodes CASSLASGRGANVLTF.

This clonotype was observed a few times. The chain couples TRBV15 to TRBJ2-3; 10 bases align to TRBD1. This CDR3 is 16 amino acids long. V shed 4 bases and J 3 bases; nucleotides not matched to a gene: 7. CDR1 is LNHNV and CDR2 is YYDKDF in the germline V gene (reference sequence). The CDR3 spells CATSNRDRGRTDTQYF. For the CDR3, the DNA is TGTGCCACCAGCAATAGGGACAGGGGACGGACAGATACGCAGTATTTT.

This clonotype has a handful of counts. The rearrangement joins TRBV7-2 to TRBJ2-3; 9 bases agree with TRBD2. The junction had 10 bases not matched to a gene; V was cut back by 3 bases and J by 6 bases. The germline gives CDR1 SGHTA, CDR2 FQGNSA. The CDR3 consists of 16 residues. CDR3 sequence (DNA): TGTGCCAGCAGCTTCCTACTAGCGGGTCCATTTGATACGCAGTATTTT. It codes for CASSFLLAGPFDTQYF.

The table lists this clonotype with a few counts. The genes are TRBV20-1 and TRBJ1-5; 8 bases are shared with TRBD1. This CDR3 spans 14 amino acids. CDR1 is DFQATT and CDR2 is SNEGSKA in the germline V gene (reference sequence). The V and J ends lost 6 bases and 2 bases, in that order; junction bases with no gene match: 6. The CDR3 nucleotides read TGCAGTGCCCTCGACAGGGGAGGCAATCAGCCCCAGCATTTT. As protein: CSALDRGGNQPQHF.

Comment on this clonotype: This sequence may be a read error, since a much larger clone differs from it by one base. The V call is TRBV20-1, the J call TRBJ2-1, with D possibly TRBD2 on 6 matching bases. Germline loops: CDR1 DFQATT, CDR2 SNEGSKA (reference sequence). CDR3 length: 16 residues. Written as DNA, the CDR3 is TGCTGTGCTAGAGATCCGGCGGGGCGGTCCTACAATGAGCAGTTCTTC. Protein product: CCARDPAGRSYNEQFF.

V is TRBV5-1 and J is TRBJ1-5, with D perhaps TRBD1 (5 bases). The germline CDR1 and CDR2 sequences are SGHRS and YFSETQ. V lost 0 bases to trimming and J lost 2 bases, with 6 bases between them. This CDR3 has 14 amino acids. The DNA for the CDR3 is TGCGCCAGCAGCTTGGGGGACCGCAATCAGCCCCAGCATTTT. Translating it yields CASSLGDRNQPQHF.

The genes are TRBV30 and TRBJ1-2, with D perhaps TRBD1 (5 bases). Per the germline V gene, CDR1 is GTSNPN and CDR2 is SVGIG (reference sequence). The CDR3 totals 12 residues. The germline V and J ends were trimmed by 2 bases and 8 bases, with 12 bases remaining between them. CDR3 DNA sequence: TGTGCCTGGAGTTCCGGGACCGGGGGCTACACCTTC. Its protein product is CAWSSGTGGYTF.

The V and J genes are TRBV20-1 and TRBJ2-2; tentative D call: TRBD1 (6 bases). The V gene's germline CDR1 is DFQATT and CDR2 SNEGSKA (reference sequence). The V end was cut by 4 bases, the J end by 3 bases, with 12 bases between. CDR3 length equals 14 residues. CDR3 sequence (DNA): TGCAGTGCTAAGTGGGGGCTGGACACCGGGGAGCTGTTTTTT. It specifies CSAKWGLDTGELFF.

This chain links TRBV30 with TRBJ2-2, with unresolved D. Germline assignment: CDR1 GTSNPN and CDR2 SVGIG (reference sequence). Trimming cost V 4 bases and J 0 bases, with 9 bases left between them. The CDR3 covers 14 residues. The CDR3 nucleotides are TGTGCCTGGATGCCCTCAGCGAACACCGGGGAGCTGTTTTTT. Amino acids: CAWMPSANTGELFF.

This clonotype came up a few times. Written as DNA, the CDR3 is TGTGCCAGCAGCTTAGTTTCAGGGACCAATCAGCCCCAGCATTTT. It is translated as CASSLVSGTNQPQHF. J is TRBJ1-5 and V is TRBV7-2; D might be TRBD1 (5 bases). V lost 1 base and J 3 bases, leaving 10 bases between the germline ends. This CDR3 contains 15 residues. Germline V CDR1 and CDR2: SGHTA, FQGNSA.

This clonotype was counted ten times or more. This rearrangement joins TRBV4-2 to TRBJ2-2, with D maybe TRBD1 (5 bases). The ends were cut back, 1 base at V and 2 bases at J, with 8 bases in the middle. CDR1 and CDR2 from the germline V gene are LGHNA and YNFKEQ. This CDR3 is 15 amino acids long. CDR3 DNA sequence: TGTGCCAGCAGCCAAGGAAGGGGTAACACCGGGGAGCTGTTTTTT. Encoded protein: CASSQGRGNTGELFF.

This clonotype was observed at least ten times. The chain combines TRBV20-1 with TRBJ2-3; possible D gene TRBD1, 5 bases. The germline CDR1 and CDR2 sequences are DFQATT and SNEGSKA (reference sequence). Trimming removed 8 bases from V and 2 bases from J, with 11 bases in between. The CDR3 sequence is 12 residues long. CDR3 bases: TGCAGTTTCAGTGGGGCCACAGATACGCAGTATTTT. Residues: CSFSGATDTQYF.

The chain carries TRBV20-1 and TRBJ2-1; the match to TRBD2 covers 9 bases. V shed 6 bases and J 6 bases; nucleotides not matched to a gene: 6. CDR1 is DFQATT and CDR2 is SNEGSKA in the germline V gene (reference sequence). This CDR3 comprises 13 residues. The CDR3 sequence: CSAVGTSSNEQFF. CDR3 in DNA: TGCAGTGCCGTCGGGACTAGCAGCAATGAGCAGTTCTTC.

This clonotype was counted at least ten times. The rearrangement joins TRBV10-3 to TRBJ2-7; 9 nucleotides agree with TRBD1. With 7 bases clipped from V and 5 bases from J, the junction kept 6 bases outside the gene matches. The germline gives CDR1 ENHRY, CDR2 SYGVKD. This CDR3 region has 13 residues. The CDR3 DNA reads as TGTGCCATCACTCCGACAGGGGGGGACGAGCAGTACTTC. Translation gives CAITPTGGDEQYF.

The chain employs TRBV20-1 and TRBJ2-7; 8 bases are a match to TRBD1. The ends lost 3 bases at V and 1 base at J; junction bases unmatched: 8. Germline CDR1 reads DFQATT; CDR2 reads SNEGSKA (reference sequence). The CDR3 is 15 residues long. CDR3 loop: CSASPRQGTSYEQYF. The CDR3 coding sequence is TGCAGTGCTAGTCCGCGACAGGGGACATCCTACGAGCAGTACTTC.

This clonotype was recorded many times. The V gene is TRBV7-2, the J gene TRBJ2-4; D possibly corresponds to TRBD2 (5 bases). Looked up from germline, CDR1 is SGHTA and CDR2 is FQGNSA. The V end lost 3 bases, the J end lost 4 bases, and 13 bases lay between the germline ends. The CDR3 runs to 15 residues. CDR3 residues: CASSLVELAKNIQYF. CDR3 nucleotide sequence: TGTGCCAGCAGCTTGGTCGAGCTAGCTAAAAACATTCAGTACTTC.